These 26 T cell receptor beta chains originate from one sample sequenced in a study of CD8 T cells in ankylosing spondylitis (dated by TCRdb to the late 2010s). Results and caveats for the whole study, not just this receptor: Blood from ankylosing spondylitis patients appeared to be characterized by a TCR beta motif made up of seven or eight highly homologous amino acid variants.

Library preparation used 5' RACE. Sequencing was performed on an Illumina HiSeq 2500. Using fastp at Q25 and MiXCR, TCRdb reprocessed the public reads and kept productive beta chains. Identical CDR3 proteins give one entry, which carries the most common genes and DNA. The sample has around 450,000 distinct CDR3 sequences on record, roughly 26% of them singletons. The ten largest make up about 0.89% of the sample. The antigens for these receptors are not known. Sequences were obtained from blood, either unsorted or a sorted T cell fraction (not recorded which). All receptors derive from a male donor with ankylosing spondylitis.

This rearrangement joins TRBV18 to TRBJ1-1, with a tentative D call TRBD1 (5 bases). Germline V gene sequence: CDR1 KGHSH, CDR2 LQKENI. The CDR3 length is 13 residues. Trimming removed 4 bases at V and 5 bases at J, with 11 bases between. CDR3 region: CASSRGDRTEAFF. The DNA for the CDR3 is TGTGCCAGCTCACGGGGGGATCGGACTGAAGCTTTCTTT.

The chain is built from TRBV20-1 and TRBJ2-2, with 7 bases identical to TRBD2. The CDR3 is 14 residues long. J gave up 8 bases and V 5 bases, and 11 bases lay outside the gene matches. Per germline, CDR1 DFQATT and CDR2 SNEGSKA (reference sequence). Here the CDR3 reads CSAPGGGTFGELFF. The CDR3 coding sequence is TGCAGTGCTCCGGGGGGAGGGACCTTTGGGGAGCTGTTTTTT.

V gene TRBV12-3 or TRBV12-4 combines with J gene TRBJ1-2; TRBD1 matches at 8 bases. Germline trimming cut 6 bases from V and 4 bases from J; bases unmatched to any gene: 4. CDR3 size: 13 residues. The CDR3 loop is CASRRQGSYGYTF. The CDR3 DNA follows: TGTGCCAGCAGGAGACAGGGGTCCTATGGCTACACCTTC.

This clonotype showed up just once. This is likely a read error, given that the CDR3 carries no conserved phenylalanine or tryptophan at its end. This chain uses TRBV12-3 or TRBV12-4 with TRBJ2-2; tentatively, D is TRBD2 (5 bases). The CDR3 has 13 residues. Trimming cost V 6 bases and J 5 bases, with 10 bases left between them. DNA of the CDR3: TGTGCCAGCAGCAAAGGAGGAACCGGGGAGCTGTTTTAT. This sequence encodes CASSKGGTGELFY.

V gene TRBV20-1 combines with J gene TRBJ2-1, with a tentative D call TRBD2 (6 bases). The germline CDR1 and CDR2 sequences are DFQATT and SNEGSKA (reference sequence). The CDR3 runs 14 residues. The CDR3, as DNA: TGCAGCCCAATTGGCGGGATCTCCTACAATGAGCAGTTCTTC. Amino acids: CSPIGGISYNEQFF.

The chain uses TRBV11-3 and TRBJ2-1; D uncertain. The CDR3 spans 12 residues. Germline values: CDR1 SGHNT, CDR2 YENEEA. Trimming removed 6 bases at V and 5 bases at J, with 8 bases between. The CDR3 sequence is CASSSFDNEQFF. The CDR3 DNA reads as TGTGCCAGCAGTTCTTTTGACAATGAGCAGTTCTTC.

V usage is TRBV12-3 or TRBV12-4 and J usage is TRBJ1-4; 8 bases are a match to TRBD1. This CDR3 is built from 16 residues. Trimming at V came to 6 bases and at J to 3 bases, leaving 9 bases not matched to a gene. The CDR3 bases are TGTGCCAGCAGCCCTGACAGGGGTAACGCTAATGAAAAACTGTTTTTT. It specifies CASSPDRGNANEKLFF.

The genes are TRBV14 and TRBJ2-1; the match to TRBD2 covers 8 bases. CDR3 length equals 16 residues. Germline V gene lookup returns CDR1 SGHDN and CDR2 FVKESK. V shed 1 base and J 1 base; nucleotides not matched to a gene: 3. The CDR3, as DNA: TGTGCCAGCAGCCAAGGCGGCGGGAGGTCCTACAATGAGCAGTTCTTC. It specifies CASSQGGGRSYNEQFF.

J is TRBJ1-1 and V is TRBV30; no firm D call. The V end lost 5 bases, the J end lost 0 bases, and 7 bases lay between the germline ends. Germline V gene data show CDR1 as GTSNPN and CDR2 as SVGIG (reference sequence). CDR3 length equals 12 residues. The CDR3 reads CAWGGVNTEAFF. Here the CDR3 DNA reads TGTGCCTGGGGCGGGGTGAACACTGAAGCTTTCTTT. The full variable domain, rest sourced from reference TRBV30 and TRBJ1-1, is SQTIHQWPATLVQPVGSPLSLECTVEGTSNPNLYWYRQAAGRGLQLLFYSVGIGQISSEVPQNLSASRPQDRQFILSSKKLLLSDSGFYLCAWGGVNTEAFFGQGTRLTVV.

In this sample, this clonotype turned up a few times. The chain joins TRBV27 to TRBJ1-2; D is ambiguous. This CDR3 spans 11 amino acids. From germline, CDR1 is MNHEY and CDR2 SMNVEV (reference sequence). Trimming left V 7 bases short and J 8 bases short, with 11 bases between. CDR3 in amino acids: CASTPRSGYTF. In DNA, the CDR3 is TGTGCCAGCACCCCTAGGAGCGGCTACACCTTC.

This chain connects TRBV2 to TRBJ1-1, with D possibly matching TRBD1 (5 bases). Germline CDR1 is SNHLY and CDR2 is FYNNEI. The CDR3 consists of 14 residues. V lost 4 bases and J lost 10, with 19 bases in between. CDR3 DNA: TGTGCCAGCAGTGCCATCCCGGACATATGGGGAGCTTTCTTT. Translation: CASSAIPDIWGAFF. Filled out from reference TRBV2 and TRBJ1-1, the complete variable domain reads EPEVTQTPSHQVTQMGQEVILRCVPISNHLYFYWYRQILGQKVEFLVSFYNNEISEKSEIFDDQFSVERPDGSNFTLKIRSTKLEDSAMYFCASSAIPDIWGAFFGQGTRLTVV.

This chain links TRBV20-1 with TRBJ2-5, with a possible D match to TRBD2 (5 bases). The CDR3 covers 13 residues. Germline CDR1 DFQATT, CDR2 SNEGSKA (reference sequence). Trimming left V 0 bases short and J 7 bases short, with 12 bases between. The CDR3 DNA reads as TGCAGTGCTAGAGAAACAGCGGTCGGGACCCAGTACTTC. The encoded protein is CSARETAVGTQYF.

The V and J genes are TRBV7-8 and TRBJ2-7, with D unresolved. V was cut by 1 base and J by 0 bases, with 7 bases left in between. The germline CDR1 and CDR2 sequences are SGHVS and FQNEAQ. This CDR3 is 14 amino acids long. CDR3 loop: CASSLEPDSYEQYF. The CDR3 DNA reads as TGTGCCAGCAGCTTAGAGCCCGACTCCTACGAGCAGTACTTC.

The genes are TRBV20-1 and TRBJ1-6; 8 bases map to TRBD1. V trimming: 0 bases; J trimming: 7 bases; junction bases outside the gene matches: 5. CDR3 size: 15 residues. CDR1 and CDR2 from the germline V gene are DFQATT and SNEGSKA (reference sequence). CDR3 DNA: TGCAGTGCTAGAGATCGGACAGGGAGCAATTCACCCCTCCACTTT. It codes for CSARDRTGSNSPLHF.

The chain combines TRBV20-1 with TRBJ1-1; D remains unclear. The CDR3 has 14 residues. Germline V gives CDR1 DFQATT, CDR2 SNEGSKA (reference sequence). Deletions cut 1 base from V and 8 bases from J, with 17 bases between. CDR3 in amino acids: CSARARPTTPEAFF. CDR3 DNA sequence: TGCAGTGCTAGAGCTAGGCCGACTACGCCCGAAGCTTTCTTT.

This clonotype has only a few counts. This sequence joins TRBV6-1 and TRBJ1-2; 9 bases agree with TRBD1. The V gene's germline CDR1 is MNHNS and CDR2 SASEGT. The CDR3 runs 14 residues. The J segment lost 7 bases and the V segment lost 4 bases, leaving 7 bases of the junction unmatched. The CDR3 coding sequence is TGTGCCAGCAGTGGGACAGGGGCTACTGGTGGCTACACCTTC. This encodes CASSGTGATGGYTF.

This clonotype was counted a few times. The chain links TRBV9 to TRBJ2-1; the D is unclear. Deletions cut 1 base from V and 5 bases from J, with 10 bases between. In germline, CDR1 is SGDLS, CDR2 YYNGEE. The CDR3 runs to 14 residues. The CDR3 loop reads CASSVMGGNNEQFF. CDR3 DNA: TGTGCCAGCAGCGTAATGGGTGGAAACAATGAGCAGTTCTTC.

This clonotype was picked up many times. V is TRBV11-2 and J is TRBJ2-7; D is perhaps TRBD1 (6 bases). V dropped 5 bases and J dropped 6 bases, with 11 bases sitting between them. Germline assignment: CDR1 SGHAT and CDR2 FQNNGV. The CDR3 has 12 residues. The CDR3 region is CASSPGQIEQYV. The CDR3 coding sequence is TGTGCCAGCAGCCCCGGACAGATCGAGCAGTACGTC.

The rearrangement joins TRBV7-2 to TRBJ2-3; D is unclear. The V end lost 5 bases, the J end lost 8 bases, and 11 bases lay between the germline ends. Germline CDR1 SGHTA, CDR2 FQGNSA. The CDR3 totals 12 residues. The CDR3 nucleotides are TGTGCCAGCAGCCTCTTTGTGGGTACGCAGTATTTT. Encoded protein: CASSLFVGTQYF. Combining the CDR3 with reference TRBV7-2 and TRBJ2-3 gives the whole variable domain GAGVSQSPSNKVTEKGKDVELRCDPISGHTALYWYRQSLGQGLEFLIYFQGNSAPDKSGLPSDRFSAERTGGSVSTLTIQRTQQEDSAVYLCASSLFVGTQYFGPGTRLTVL.

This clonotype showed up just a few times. The DNA of the CDR3 is TGCGCCAGCAGCTCCGGACAGGTCTATGGCTACACCTTC. It translates to CASSSGQVYGYTF. The genes are TRBV5-1 and TRBJ1-2, with 7 positions matching TRBD1. The germline gives CDR1 SGHRS, CDR2 YFSETQ. Trimming at V came to 3 bases and at J to 4 bases, leaving 3 bases not matched to a gene. There are 13 residues in the CDR3.

The CDR3 DNA sequence: TGTGCCAGCAGCCCGTTAACAGGGGTCGGAACACCCCTCCACTTT. Translated, it gives CASSPLTGVGTPLHF. The chain is built from TRBV14 and TRBJ1-6; 7 bases match TRBD1. The CDR3 length is 15 residues. CDR1 and CDR2 (germline): SGHDN, FVKESK. Germline trimming cut 4 bases from V and 11 bases from J; bases unmatched to any gene: 11.

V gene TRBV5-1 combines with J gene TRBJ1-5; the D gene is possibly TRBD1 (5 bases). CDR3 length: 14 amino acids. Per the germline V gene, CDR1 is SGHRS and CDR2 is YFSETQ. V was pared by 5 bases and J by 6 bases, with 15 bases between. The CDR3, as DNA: TGCGCCAGCAGTCTGGGACCCGAAAGTCAGCCCCAGCATTTT. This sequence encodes CASSLGPESQPQHF.

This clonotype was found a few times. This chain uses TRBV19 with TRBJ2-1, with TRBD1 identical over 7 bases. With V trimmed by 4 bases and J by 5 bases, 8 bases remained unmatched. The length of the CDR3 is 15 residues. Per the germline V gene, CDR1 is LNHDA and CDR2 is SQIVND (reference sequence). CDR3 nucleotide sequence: TGTGCCAGTAGTAGGCCGACAGGGTTCGACAATGAGCAGTTCTTC. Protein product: CASSRPTGFDNEQFF. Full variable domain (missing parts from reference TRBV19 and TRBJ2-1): DGGITQSPKYLFRKEGQNVTLSCEQNLNHDAMYWYRQDPGQGLRLIYYSQIVNDFQKGDIAEGYSVSREKKESFPLTVTSAQKNPTAFYLCASSRPTGFDNEQFFGPGTRLTVL.

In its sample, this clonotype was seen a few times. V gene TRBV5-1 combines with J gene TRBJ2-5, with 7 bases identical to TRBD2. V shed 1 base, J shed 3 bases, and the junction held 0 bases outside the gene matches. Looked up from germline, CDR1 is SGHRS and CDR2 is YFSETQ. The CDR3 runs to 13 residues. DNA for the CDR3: TGCGCCAGCAGCTTGAGCGGGAAAGAGACCCAGTACTTC. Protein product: CASSLSGKETQYF.

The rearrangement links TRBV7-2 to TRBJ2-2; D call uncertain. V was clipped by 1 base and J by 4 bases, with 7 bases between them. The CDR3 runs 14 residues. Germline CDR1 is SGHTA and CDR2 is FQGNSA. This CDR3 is CASSLGRFTGELFF. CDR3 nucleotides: TGTGCCAGCAGCTTAGGAAGGTTCACCGGGGAGCTGTTTTTT.

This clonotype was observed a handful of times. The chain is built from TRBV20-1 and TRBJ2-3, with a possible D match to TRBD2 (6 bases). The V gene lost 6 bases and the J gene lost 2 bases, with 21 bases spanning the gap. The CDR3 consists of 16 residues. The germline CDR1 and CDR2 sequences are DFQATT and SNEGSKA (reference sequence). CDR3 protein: CSARIDGGSFTDTQYF. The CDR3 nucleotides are TGCAGTGCCCGAATAGATGGGGGGAGTTTCACAGATACGCAGTATTTT.